The following is a T cell receptor (beta chain) sequence with its context. Here immunoSEQ multiplex PCR was the method, and the copy in TCRdb shows in-frame clones only, minus some. The sample carries about 160,000 clones, around 87% recorded once. This entry is derived from a study of blood T cell repertoires in COVID-19. After removal of 4 bases from V and 7 bases from J, the junction contained 8 bases not matched to a gene. The CDR3 extends over 14 amino acids. Germline loops: CDR1 SEHNR, CDR2 FQNEAQ (reference sequence). This sequence joins TRBV7-9 and TRBJ1-1; 8 bases line up with TRBD1. Sequencing was done on a sample of PBMCs or T cells enriched from blood (not recorded which). This receptor was identified in a woman aged 45-60 years who had recovered from COVID-19. CDR3 sequence reads: CASSWSRGQDEAFF. DNA for the CDR3: TGTGCCAGCAGCTGGTCCAGGGGGCAAGATGAAGCTTTCTTT.